The text below deals with one TCR beta chain. The antigen is unknown. Trimming at V came to 0 bases and at J to 10 bases, leaving 11 bases not matched to a gene. Germline V lookup: CDR1 SGHRS, CDR2 YFSETQ. The CDR3 has 16 amino acids. It was at deep level that the assay was run. Replicate PCRs for sorted subsets used approximately 190 ng DNA; this equaled some 30,000 T cell genomes. Profiled with immunoSEQ multiplex PCR; TCRdb holds only in-frame clones, not every one. The sample has about 1.5 million clones, 95% to 99% seen once; the top ten hold about 0.45%. The data derive from a study of shared clonotypes between healthy human individuals. Study conclusions and caveats: Among a handful of donors, roughly 5% of naive CD4 clonotypes were found in common. Clonotype sharing across donors was expected to vary with sequencing depth.

The clonotype was recovered from a man under 40 in good health. The sample comprised naive CD4+ T cells sorted from blood. Documented subset: CD45RA+ positively selected. The rearrangement joins TRBV5-1 to TRBJ2-1, with 9 bases identical to TRBD2. CDR3 region: CASSLAGIAGVGEQFF. The DNA of the CDR3 is TGCGCCAGCAGCTTGGCCGGAATAGCGGGGGTTGGGGAGCAGTTCTTC.